Listed below are T cell receptor beta chains from one sample, sequenced in a study of OX40 agonist ivuxolimab in advanced cancers. Here immunoSEQ multiplex PCR was the method, and the copy in TCRdb shows in-frame clones only, minus some. Here the sample spans more than 9,000 clones, about 75% being singletons. The source material was CD4+ or CD8+ T cells sorted from blood, sampled in a trial of the OX40 agonist ivuxolimab. The receptors were gathered from an adult with an advanced solid tumor such as melanoma, head and neck, liver or kidney cancer. Each CDR3 is given with its conserved first and last residue. D genes are given only for firm matches. A clone size is listed for some rows: how often the clone was seen (once, few, many), or a class if it is expanded.

hyperexpanded | TRBD1 | TRBJ2-7 | TRBV7-6 | CASSLEGGQGIFYEQYF | TGTGCCAGCAGCTTAGAAGGGGGACAGGGCATTTTCTACGAGCAGTACTTC
NA | NA | TRBJ2-7 | TRBV6-5 | CASSYTGAREQYF | TGTGCCAGCAGTTACACGGGGGCGCGGGAGCAGTACTTC
NA | NA | TRBJ1-2 | TRBV9 | CASSVGDLPHGYTF | TGTGCCAGCAGCGTAGGGGATTTACCCCATGGCTACACCTTC
NA | NA | TRBJ2-6 | TRBV7-9 | CASSLGARASSGANVLTF | TGTGCCAGCAGCTTAGGGGCACGGGCTAGCTCTGGGGCCAACGTCCTGACTTTC
NA | TRBD2 | TRBJ2-7 | TRBV28 | CASSFWEGLNEQYF | TGTGCCAGCAGTTTCTGGGAGGGATTGAACGAGCAGTACTTC
NA | TRBD1 | TRBJ2-7 | TRBV7-9 | CASSLGQGFDEQYF | TGTGCCAGCAGCCTGGGACAGGGGTTTGACGAGCAGTACTTC
NA | TRBD1 | TRBJ2-7 | TRBV6-6 | CASSYSSGTGLYF | TGTGCCAGCAGTTACTCCTCCGGGACAGGCCTGTACTTC
NA | TRBD2 | TRBJ2-3 | TRBV27 | CAGGRSSTDTQYF | TGTGCCGGCGGGAGATCCTCCACAGATACGCAGTATTTT
NA | TRBD1 | TRBJ2-1 | TRBV6-6 | CASTLTGGAYNEQFF | TGTGCCAGCACCCTAACAGGGGGCGCTTACAATGAGCAGTTCTTC
NA | TRBD1 | TRBJ1-1 | TRBV7-2 | CASRAGGAGTEAFF | TGTGCCAGCAGGGCAGGGGGCGCCGGCACTGAAGCTTTCTTT
NA | TRBD1 | TRBJ2-7 | TRBV28 | CASSVWDRGFEQYF | TGTGCCAGCAGTGTATGGGACAGGGGATTCGAGCAGTACTTC
NA | NA | TRBJ1-2 | TRBV28 | CASSLLLGRVNYGYTF | TGTGCCAGCAGTCTACTGTTGGGACGAGTGAACTATGGCTACACCTTC
few | NA | TRBJ2-5 | TRBV6-1 | CASSESTYPQETQYF | TGTGCCAGCAGTGAATCGACTTATCCCCAAGAGACCCAGTACTTC
few | NA | TRBJ1-2 | TRBV9 | CASRSRVGSGYTF | TGTGCCAGCAGGAGTAGGGTGGGAAGTGGCTACACCTTC
few | NA | TRBJ2-5 | TRBV5-8 | CASSLHQTQYF | TGTGCCAGCAGCTTGCACCAGACCCAGTACTTC
NA | TRBD1 | TRBJ2-5 | TRBV11-2 | CASSLGLLTGGAETQYF | TGTGCCAGCAGCTTGGGGCTCTTGACAGGGGGTGCGGAGACCCAGTACTTC
NA | NA | TRBJ2-3 | TRBV9 | CASSPSQGADTQYF | TGTGCCAGCAGCCCATCCCAGGGAGCAGATACGCAGTATTTT
NA | TRBD1 | TRBJ2-3 | TRBV28 | CASSSTGVQDTQYF | TGTGCCAGCAGTTCCACAGGGGTGCAAGATACGCAGTATTTT
NA | NA | TRBJ1-2 | TRBV28 | CASSSNRTPYGYTF | TGTGCCAGCAGTAGCAACAGGACCCCCTATGGCTACACCTTC
NA | NA | TRBJ2-1 | TRBV27 | CASSFGTGYNEQFF | TGTGCCAGCAGTTTCGGGACCGGCTACAATGAGCAGTTCTTC
NA | NA | TRBJ1-1 | TRBV19 | CASSIDAAGAPNTEAFF | TGTGCCAGTAGTATAGATGCAGCAGGGGCACCCAACACTGAAGCTTTCTTT